This T cell receptor beta chain appears in the sequencing data of a study of blood T cell repertoires in COVID-19. For the study at large: In each case, the material was cDNA or gDNA derived from T cells, B-cell-depleted T cells, or PBMCs.

The CDR3 totals 15 residues. CDR1 is GTSNPN, CDR2 SVGIG, per germline (reference sequence). Trimming shortened V by 0 bases and J by 0 bases, and 12 bases separated the two germline ends. Profiled with immunoSEQ multiplex PCR; TCRdb holds only in-frame clones, not every one. The repertoire holds 350,000 to 400,000 clones, over 75% seen once, with more than 1.5% in the top ten. J is TRBJ2-7 and V is TRBV30; TRBD2 is a possible D gene (6 bases). The TCR sequence derives from a man between 40 and 49 years old in a cohort exposed to, infected with or recovered from COVID-19 (not recorded which). Sequenced material: PBMCs or T cells enriched from blood (not recorded which). The CDR3: CAWSVGTFPSYEQYF. CDR3 DNA: TGTGCCTGGAGTGTAGGGACTTTCCCCTCCTACGAGCAGTACTTC.